Below, 23 T cell receptor beta chains from the same sample are listed, as sequenced in a study of cytomegalovirus exposure and HLA in healthy donors. PCR amplification relied on 60 Vbeta primers (plus 13 Jbeta primers). Assay: immunoSEQ multiplex PCR; the TCRdb copy retains only in-frame clones and omits some. Of some 140,000 clones listed, around 77% are singletons. The sequenced sample was PBMCs. The receptors were sampled from a woman aged 60 to 75 in good health and CMV-seronegative.

The chain is built from TRBV29-1 and TRBJ2-1; TRBD2 matches 8 bases. CDR3 length equals 14 residues. The germline gives CDR1 SQVTM, CDR2 ANQGSEA. With V trimmed by 6 bases and J by 8 bases, 12 bases remained unmatched. CDR3 protein: CSVATSLGGDEQFF. The CDR3 nucleotides are TGCAGCGTCGCAACTAGCCTCGGGGGGGATGAGCAGTTCTTC.

This clone was seen only a few times. The rearrangement joins TRBV5-1 to TRBJ1-1; no clear D gene. V lost 0 bases to trimming and J lost 2 bases, with 8 bases between them. The CDR3 extends over 14 amino acids. Germline values: CDR1 SGHRS, CDR2 YFSETQ. This chain's CDR3 is CASSLDSSNTEAFF. As DNA, the CDR3 is TGCGCCAGCAGCTTGGACAGCTCAAACACTGAAGCTTTCTTT.

This rearrangement joins TRBV28 to TRBJ1-5; TRBD1 matches at 11 bases. Trimming cost V 6 bases and J 1 base; bases outside gene matches: 5. Germline CDR1 MDHEN, CDR2 SYDVKM. The CDR3 contains 16 residues. CDR3 DNA sequence: TGTGCCAGCAGCGGGACAGGGGGGGGGAGCAATCAGCCCCAGCATTTT. The encoded protein is CASSGTGGGSNQPQHF.

The chain recombines TRBV15 with TRBJ2-3, with 12 bases aligning to TRBD2. Looked up from germline, CDR1 is LNHNV and CDR2 is YYDKDF (reference sequence). V lost 2 bases and J lost 0; bases outside the gene matches: 12. The CDR3 contains 20 residues. CDR3 nucleotides: TGTGCCACCAGCAGACAGAGGACTAGCGGGGTCTCAACTAGCACAGATACGCAGTATTTT. This translates into CATSRQRTSGVSTSTDTQYF. Based on the CDR3 plus reference TRBV15 and TRBJ2-3, the full variable domain is DAMVIQNPRYQVTQFGKPVTLSCSQTLNHNVMYWYQQKSSQAPKLLFHYYDKDFNNEADTPDNFQSRRPNTSFCFLDIRSPGLGDTAMYLCATSRQRTSGVSTSTDTQYFGPGTRLTVL.

V gene TRBV5-1 combines with J gene TRBJ2-6, with D perhaps matching TRBD1 (5 bases). V shed 0 bases and J shed 0 bases, with 16 bases lying between them. The CDR3 consists of 19 residues. The germline V gene encodes CDR1 SGHRS and CDR2 YFSETQ. The CDR3 loop is CASSLASDSLRSGANVLTF. For the CDR3, the DNA is TGCGCCAGCAGCTTGGCCAGCGACAGCCTTCGCTCTGGGGCCAACGTCCTGACTTTC.

The rearrangement links TRBV2 to TRBJ1-5; no clear D. The CDR3 spans 16 residues. Trimming cost V 6 bases and J 7 bases, with 22 bases left between them. Germline V gene lookup returns CDR1 SNHLY and CDR2 FYNNEI. CDR3 protein: CASSNVVGEGGQPQHF. DNA for the CDR3: TGTGCCAGCAGCAACGTTGTCGGGGAGGGTGGACAGCCCCAGCATTTT.

The chain joins TRBV5-6 to TRBJ2-3, with a weak D call TRBD2 (6 bases). The CDR3 runs to 14 residues. Germline CDR1 reads SGHDT; CDR2 reads YYEEEE. The CDR3: CAAAGRLDPDTQYF. In DNA form, the CDR3 reads TGTGCAGCGGCGGGGAGACTAGACCCAGATACGCAGTATTTT.

In this sample, this clone turned up a few times. The chain has TRBV30 and TRBJ2-1, with 9 bases that match TRBD2. Germline assignment: CDR1 GTSNPN and CDR2 SVGIG (reference sequence). The CDR3 is 15 amino acids. The ends lost 2 bases at V and 2 bases at J; junction bases unmatched: 4. The DNA of the CDR3 is TGTGCCTGGAGTCTAAGCGGGGGGACCTACAATGAGCAGTTCTTC. This encodes CAWSLSGGTYNEQFF.

The J gene is TRBJ2-6, the V gene TRBV7-2; perhaps TRBD1 as D (6 bases). V was cut by 4 bases and J by 4 bases, with 11 bases left in between. CDR3 length: 15 amino acids. Germline values: CDR1 SGHTA, CDR2 FQGNSA. CDR3 in amino acids: CASSYQGSGANVLTF. CDR3 bases: TGTGCCAGCAGCTACCAGGGGTCGGGGGCCAACGTCCTGACTTTC.

The table lists this clone with a few counts. V usage is TRBV5-1 and J usage is TRBJ1-2; 9 bases are shared with TRBD1. The V and J ends lost 8 bases and 8 bases, in that order; junction bases with no gene match: 16. Germline-derived CDR1 and CDR2 are SGHRS and YFSETQ. This CDR3 spans 15 amino acids. CDR3 sequence (DNA): TGCGCCAGTCGTCAAAGGGACAGGGTAGGTTGGGGCTACACCTTC. It encodes CASRQRDRVGWGYTF.

The chain couples TRBV6-7 to TRBJ1-3; no clear D gene. TRBV6-7 is marked as an open reading frame, function uncertain. The ends were cut back, 4 bases at V and 0 bases at J, with 13 bases in the middle. The CDR3 consists of 16 residues. The CDR3 region is CASSSRDWSSGNTIYF. DNA of the CDR3: TGTGCCAGCAGTTCTCGAGACTGGAGCTCTGGAAACACCATATATTTT.

This chain uses TRBV20-1 with TRBJ1-1, with D unresolved. Germline V gene data show CDR1 as DFQATT and CDR2 as SNEGSKA (reference sequence). The CDR3 extends over 11 amino acids. Trimming pared 8 bases from V and 6 bases from J, leaving 13 bases between. The CDR3 DNA is TGCAGTCCATGGCGGGGTCCTGAAGCTTTCTTT. Amino acid sequence: CSPWRGPEAFF.

The chain uses TRBV27 and TRBJ1-5, with TRBD1 matching over 9 bases. CDR1 is MNHEY and CDR2 is SMNVEV in the germline V gene (reference sequence). V shed 2 bases, J shed 6 bases, and the junction held 2 bases outside the gene matches. The CDR3 runs 14 residues. The CDR3: CASSLGQGSQPQHF. The CDR3 nucleotides read TGTGCCAGCAGTTTAGGACAGGGGTCTCAGCCCCAGCATTTT.

The chain is built from TRBV15 and TRBJ2-1, with TRBD2 as a possible D gene (6 bases). V shed 1 base and J shed 2 bases, with 12 bases lying between them. In germline, CDR1 is LNHNV, CDR2 YYDKDF (reference sequence). CDR3 size: 16 residues. The CDR3 loop reads CATSRGRDFAYNEQFF. The CDR3 coding sequence is TGTGCCACCAGCAGAGGCCGGGACTTCGCCTACAATGAGCAGTTCTTC.

This chain connects TRBV12-5 to TRBJ2-3, with 10 bases fitting TRBD2. The germline V gene has CDR1 LGHNT and CDR2 FRNRAP. The V and J ends lost 8 bases and 6 bases, in that order; junction bases with no gene match: 8. The CDR3 has 14 residues. The CDR3 reads CASSLGTSEDTQYF. The DNA for the CDR3 is TGTGCTAGTAGTCTGGGGACTAGCGAGGATACGCAGTATTTT.

The chain couples TRBV2 to TRBJ2-1; TRBD2 is a possible D gene (6 bases). Germline V gives CDR1 SNHLY, CDR2 FYNNEI. The CDR3 has 14 amino acids. V dropped 7 bases and J dropped 0 bases, with 10 bases sitting between them. This CDR3 is CASIAGSSYNEQFF. For the CDR3, the DNA is TGTGCCAGCATTGCGGGGAGCTCCTACAATGAGCAGTTCTTC.

About this clone: The conserved phenylalanine or tryptophan normally closing the CDR3 is absent here, so this likely arose from a read error. The chain links TRBV18 to TRBJ1-1, with D hard to call. Trimming stripped 0 bases from V and 11 bases from J, with 16 bases between. The CDR3 totals 14 residues. Germline-derived CDR1 and CDR2 are KGHSH and LQKENI. The CDR3 region is CASSPPLLERSAFL. For the CDR3, the DNA is TGTGCCAGCTCACCACCGTTGCTCGAGAGGAGTGCTTTCCTT.

This clone has just one count. V and J are TRBV2 and TRBJ2-7; the match to TRBD1 covers 10 bases. The CDR3 totals 14 residues. CDR1 SNHLY and CDR2 FYNNEI come from the germline V gene. With V trimmed by 7 bases and J by 1 base, 4 bases remained unmatched. The CDR3: CASIRTGGSYEQYF. The CDR3 DNA reads as TGTGCCAGCATCCGGACAGGGGGTTCCTACGAGCAGTACTTC.

On this clone: Other DNA sequences of this sample code for an identical CDR3. V and J are TRBV28 and TRBJ2-7, with TRBD1 matching 7 bases. J lost 0 bases, V lost 8 bases, and 7 bases had no gene match. Germline loops: CDR1 MDHEN, CDR2 SYDVKM. The CDR3 consists of 14 residues. The CDR3 nucleotides are TGTGCCAGCCACAGGGGCGGTGCCTCCTACGAGCAGTACTTC. It yields the protein CASHRGGASYEQYF.

V gene TRBV7-9 combines with J gene TRBJ2-5; the match to TRBD1 covers 11 bases. The CDR3 has 14 amino acids. CDR1 is SEHNR and CDR2 is FQNEAQ in the germline V gene (reference sequence). V dropped 5 bases and J dropped 5; count of bases not matched to a gene: 4. The CDR3 loop is CASSPGTGGETQYF. The CDR3 DNA reads as TGTGCCAGCAGCCCCGGGACAGGGGGGGAGACCCAGTACTTC.

This clone is a singleton in its sample. This CDR3 reads CASSLGQSNYGYTF. CDR3 DNA: TGCGCCAGCAGCTTGGGACAGAGTAACTATGGCTACACCTTC. The chain combines TRBV5-1 with TRBJ1-2; possible D gene TRBD1, 5 bases. The CDR3 covers 14 residues. V lost 0 bases and J lost 1, with 7 bases in between. CDR1 SGHRS and CDR2 YFSETQ come from the germline V gene. The complete variable domain, with remaining parts taken from reference TRBV5-1 and TRBJ1-2, reads KAGVTQTPRYLIKTRGQQVTLSCSPISGHRSVSWYQQTPGQGLQFLFEYFSETQRNKGNFPGRFSGRQFSNSRSEMNVSTLELGDSALYLCASSLGQSNYGYTFGSGTRLTVV.

The rearrangement links TRBV11-2 to TRBJ2-2, with 7 positions matching TRBD1. Germline CDR1 SGHAT, CDR2 FQNNGV. After removal of 5 bases from V and 4 bases from J, the junction contained 10 bases not matched to a gene. CDR3 size: 16 residues. The CDR3 DNA is TGTGCCAGCAGCCCCAGACAGGGTAGGACCACCGGGGAGCTGTTTTTT. It codes for CASSPRQGRTTGELFF.

The rearrangement links TRBV19 to TRBJ1-1; 9 nucleotides line up with TRBD1. With V trimmed by 5 bases and J by 1 base, 5 bases remained unmatched. The CDR3 totals 15 residues. Germline CDR1 is LNHDA and CDR2 is SQIVND (reference sequence). CDR3 sequence reads: CASSSTGGSNTEAFF. CDR3 nucleotides: TGTGCCAGTAGTTCTACAGGGGGCTCGAACACTGAAGCTTTCTTT.